This entry concerns a single T cell receptor (beta chain). Seattle cases were enrolled at active infection and followed longitudinally. The data were taken from a study of blood T cell repertoires in COVID-19. Authors' data handling: Amplification of reference gene primers was used by the study to estimate nucleated cell counts. The method was immunoSEQ multiplex PCR; TCRdb's version includes in-frame clones alone and lacks a portion of them. From that table come the V and J calls and clone size; the DNA was used to work out D and trimming. There are about 440,000 clones in the sample; about 91% occur only once, and over 10% lies in the top ten. The CDR3 has 13 amino acids. The germline V gene has CDR1 LNHDA and CDR2 SQIVND (reference sequence). V shed 4 bases and J shed 5 bases, with 9 bases lying between them.

The specimen sequenced was peripheral blood. The receptor was isolated from a woman between 50 and 59 years old with COVID-19, enrolled during active disease. This chain links TRBV19 with TRBJ2-1; D gene ambiguous. CDR3 residues: CASSTVRDNEQFF. As DNA, the CDR3 is TGTGCCAGTAGTACCGTGCGCGACAATGAGCAGTTCTTC.